This is a list of T cell receptor beta chains from one sample in a study of T cell repertoires in cytomegalovirus infection. TCRdb processed the reads anew with MiXCR; each CDR3 protein has one entry. Of around 740,000 distinct CDR3 sequences in the sample, approximately 34% are singletons; the top ten hold about 2.8%. Material for sequencing was PBMCs. These receptors came from a human donor in good health (CMV status not recorded). Some clones in this sample may be carry-over from other donors' samples. CDR3s include the opening cysteine and the closing phenylalanine or tryptophan. The D gene is left open where the match is weak. Expanded clones are given a class, and other clones once, few, many or no size at all.

clone size: NA
V gene: TRBV19
J gene: TRBJ1-1
D gene: NA
CDR3 protein: CASRVTLNTEAFF
CDR3 DNA: TGTGCCAGTCGTGTGACGTTGAACACTGAAGCTTTCTTT

clone size: NA
V gene: TRBV12-3/TRBV12-4
J gene: TRBJ2-5
D gene: NA
CDR3 protein: CASSWAGPIPTLQETQYF
CDR3 DNA: TGTGCAAGCAGTTGGGCAGGGCCGATCCCCACGTTACAAGAGACCCAGTACTTC

clone size: few
V gene: TRBV7-9
J gene: TRBJ1-1
D gene: NA
CDR3 protein: CASSHRALNTEAFF
CDR3 DNA: TGTGCCAGCAGTCATAGGGCTTTAAACACTGAAGCTTTCTTT

clone size: few
V gene: TRBV4-1
J gene: TRBJ2-1
D gene: TRBD2
CDR3 protein: CASSQDSGGAYNEQFF
CDR3 DNA: TGCGCCAGCAGCCAAGATAGCGGGGGGGCCTACAATGAGCAGTTCTTC

clone size: NA
V gene: TRBV2
J gene: TRBJ2-1
D gene: TRBD2
CDR3 protein: CASSFGTSGFQFF
CDR3 DNA: TGTGCCAGCAGTTTTGGGACTAGCGGGTTTCAGTTCTTC

clone size: NA
V gene: TRBV4-2
J gene: TRBJ2-3
D gene: TRBD2
CDR3 protein: CASSEGLAKVTDTQYF
CDR3 DNA: TGTGCCAGCAGCGAGGGACTAGCGAAAGTCACAGATACGCAGTATTTT

clone size: few
V gene: TRBV20-1
J gene: TRBJ1-1
D gene: NA
CDR3 protein: CSMTTANTEAFF
CDR3 DNA: TGCAGTATGACGACGGCGAACACTGAAGCTTTCTTT

clone size: few
V gene: TRBV28
J gene: TRBJ2-1
D gene: NA
CDR3 protein: CASSLSSIGGEQFF
CDR3 DNA: TGTGCCAGCAGTTTATCCTCGATTGGGGGTGAGCAGTTCTTC

clone size: few
V gene: TRBV7-9
J gene: TRBJ2-5
D gene: TRBD1
CDR3 protein: CASSPRQGLRQETQYF
CDR3 DNA: TGTGCCAGCAGCCCCCGACAGGGTCTAAGGCAAGAGACCCAGTACTTC

clone size: few
V gene: TRBV12-3/TRBV12-4
J gene: TRBJ2-5
D gene: NA
CDR3 protein: CASSLEGTKETQYF
CDR3 DNA: TGTGCCAGCAGTTTAGAAGGCACTAAAGAGACCCAGTACTTC

clone size: NA
V gene: TRBV28
J gene: TRBJ2-5
D gene: NA
CDR3 protein: CASSLPGKETQYF
CDR3 DNA: TGTGCCAGCAGTTTACCCGGGAAAGAGACCCAGTACTTC

clone size: NA
V gene: TRBV6-8
J gene: TRBJ1-6
D gene: NA
CDR3 protein: CASSYSGKEGYSPLHF
CDR3 DNA: TGTGCCAGCAGTTACTCCGGGAAGGAGGGTTATTCACCCCTCCACTTT

clone size: NA
V gene: TRBV7-2
J gene: TRBJ2-7
D gene: TRBD2
CDR3 protein: CASSLTWTSGRTEQQYF
CDR3 DNA: TGTGCCAGCAGCTTAACCTGGACTAGCGGGAGGACTGAACAGCAGTACTTC

clone size: few
V gene: TRBV6-1
J gene: TRBJ2-7
D gene: NA
CDR3 protein: CASSWGTGLGEQYF
CDR3 DNA: TGTGCCAGCAGTTGGGGGACCGGGTTGGGCGAGCAGTACTTC

clone size: many
V gene: TRBV18
J gene: TRBJ2-7
D gene: NA
CDR3 protein: CASSQIEGTRGEQYF
CDR3 DNA: TGTGCCAGCTCCCAAATAGAGGGTACGAGGGGCGAGCAGTACTTC

clone size: many
V gene: TRBV7-7
J gene: TRBJ2-2
D gene: NA
CDR3 protein: CASSLGGRDTGELFF
CDR3 DNA: TGTGCTAGCAGCTTAGGAGGACGGGACACCGGGGAGCTGTTTTTT

clone size: NA
V gene: TRBV7-9
J gene: TRBJ2-1
D gene: NA
CDR3 protein: CASRPTGANNEQFF
CDR3 DNA: TGTGCCAGCAGACCCACCGGGGCGAACAATGAGCAGTTCTTC

clone size: once
V gene: TRBV5-1
J gene: TRBJ2-7
D gene: TRBD2
CDR3 protein: CASGETSGSPYEQYF
CDR3 DNA: TGCGCCAGCGGGGAGACTAGCGGGAGCCCCTACGAGCAGTACTTC

clone size: NA
V gene: TRBV2
J gene: TRBJ1-4
D gene: NA
CDR3 protein: CASSGKVEEPATNEKLFF
CDR3 DNA: TGTGCCAGCAGTGGAAAGGTCGAGGAACCTGCAACTAATGAAAAACTGTTTTTT

clone size: NA
V gene: TRBV7-2
J gene: TRBJ1-2
D gene: NA
CDR3 protein: CASSSFDWGAYYGYTF
CDR3 DNA: TGTGCCAGCAGCTCGTTCGATTGGGGGGCCTACTATGGCTACACCTTC

clone size: NA
V gene: TRBV28
J gene: TRBJ2-5
D gene: TRBD2
CDR3 protein: CASSFRLADQETQYF
CDR3 DNA: TGTGCCAGCAGTTTCAGGCTAGCGGATCAAGAGACCCAGTACTTC

clone size: NA
V gene: TRBV18
J gene: TRBJ2-3
D gene: NA
CDR3 protein: CASSPDVASSTDTQYF
CDR3 DNA: TGTGCCAGCTCACCAGATGTTGCGTCTAGCACAGATACGCAGTATTTT

clone size: NA
V gene: TRBV6-1
J gene: TRBJ2-7
D gene: TRBD1
CDR3 protein: CATQGAEQYF
CDR3 DNA: TGTGCCACCCAGGGGGCCGAGCAGTACTTC

clone size: few
V gene: TRBV7-2
J gene: TRBJ1-6
D gene: TRBD1
CDR3 protein: CASSYGTGKNSPLHF
CDR3 DNA: TGTGCCAGCAGCTACGGGACAGGAAAGAATTCACCCCTCCACTTT

clone size: few
V gene: TRBV27
J gene: TRBJ2-7
D gene: NA
CDR3 protein: CASSLRQGFSYSYEQYF
CDR3 DNA: TGTGCCAGCAGTTTACGGCAGGGGTTTTCATACTCCTACGAGCAGTACTTC

clone size: NA
V gene: TRBV6-5
J gene: TRBJ2-7
D gene: TRBD2
CDR3 protein: CASSYFRTSSVYEQYF
CDR3 DNA: TGTGCCAGCAGTTACTTCCGGACTAGCAGTGTCTACGAGCAGTACTTC

clone size: few
V gene: TRBV5-5
J gene: TRBJ2-3
D gene: TRBD1
CDR3 protein: CASSLTGGRSDTQYF
CDR3 DNA: TGTGCCAGCAGCCTGACAGGGGGCCGGTCAGATACGCAGTATTTT

clone size: few
V gene: TRBV6-9
J gene: TRBJ1-5
D gene: TRBD1
CDR3 protein: CASSLKQGALLYSNQPQHF
CDR3 DNA: TGTGCCAGCAGTCTCAAACAGGGGGCCCTTCTCTATAGCAATCAGCCCCAGCATTTT

clone size: NA
V gene: TRBV27
J gene: TRBJ2-4
D gene: NA
CDR3 protein: CASSTRGLAKNIQYF
CDR3 DNA: TGTGCCAGCAGTACCAGGGGTCTAGCCAAAAACATTCAGTACTTC

clone size: NA
V gene: TRBV3-1
J gene: TRBJ2-1
D gene: TRBD2
CDR3 protein: CASSQDLRASGRGEQFF
CDR3 DNA: TGTGCCAGCAGCCAAGATCTCCGGGCTAGCGGGAGAGGGGAGCAGTTCTTC

clone size: once
V gene: TRBV7-3
J gene: TRBJ2-2
D gene: TRBD1
CDR3 protein: CASRDRAAGELFF
CDR3 DNA: TGTGCCAGCAGAGACAGGGCTGCCGGGGAGCTGTTTTTT

clone size: NA
V gene: TRBV5-6
J gene: TRBJ1-2
D gene: TRBD1
CDR3 protein: CASSYDRAYGYTF
CDR3 DNA: TGTGCCAGCAGCTACGACAGGGCCTATGGCTACACCTTC

clone size: NA
V gene: TRBV28
J gene: TRBJ1-2
D gene: NA
CDR3 protein: CASSFPARADYGYTF
CDR3 DNA: TGTGCCAGCAGTTTTCCGGCCAGAGCGGACTATGGCTACACCTTC

clone size: few
V gene: TRBV28
J gene: TRBJ1-5
D gene: NA
CDR3 protein: CASTLFGVNQPQHF
CDR3 DNA: TGTGCCAGCACTCTCTTTGGGGTCAATCAGCCCCAGCATTTT

clone size: NA
V gene: TRBV12-3/TRBV12-4
J gene: TRBJ2-3
D gene: TRBD1
CDR3 protein: CASSSGQVGADTQYF
CDR3 DNA: TGTGCCAGCAGTTCGGGACAGGTAGGGGCAGATACGCAGTATTTT

clone size: few
V gene: TRBV7-8
J gene: TRBJ2-1
D gene: TRBD1
CDR3 protein: CASSLRGTGDNEQFF
CDR3 DNA: TGTGCCAGCAGCTTACGAGGGACAGGGGACAATGAGCAGTTCTTC

clone size: few
V gene: TRBV19
J gene: TRBJ1-5
D gene: TRBD1
CDR3 protein: CASSHLQGAQGNQPQHF
CDR3 DNA: TGTGCCAGTAGCCATCTTCAGGGGGCTCAGGGCAATCAGCCCCAGCATTTT

clone size: many
V gene: TRBV7-6
J gene: TRBJ1-6
D gene: NA
CDR3 protein: CASSRGGVYSPLHF
CDR3 DNA: TGTGCCAGCAGCCGAGGGGGTGTTTATTCACCCCTCCACTTT

clone size: NA
V gene: TRBV12-3/TRBV12-4
J gene: TRBJ2-5
D gene: NA
CDR3 protein: CASRMWDQETQYF
CDR3 DNA: TGTGCCAGCAGAATGTGGGACCAAGAGACCCAGTACTTC

clone size: many
V gene: TRBV6-6
J gene: TRBJ2-7
D gene: NA
CDR3 protein: CASSYGTRAYEQYF
CDR3 DNA: TGTGCCAGCAGTTACGGGACGCGGGCCTACGAGCAGTACTTC

clone size: NA
V gene: TRBV6-6
J gene: TRBJ1-5
D gene: NA
CDR3 protein: CASSYRRGGHQPQHF
CDR3 DNA: TGTGCCAGCAGTTATAGGAGGGGAGGGCATCAGCCCCAGCATTTT

clone size: NA
V gene: TRBV28
J gene: TRBJ1-3
D gene: TRBD1
CDR3 protein: CASSIRQGAGNTIYF
CDR3 DNA: TGTGCCAGCAGCATAAGGCAGGGGGCTGGAAACACCATATATTTT

clone size: NA
V gene: TRBV6-4
J gene: TRBJ1-1
D gene: NA
CDR3 protein: CASSEEENTEAFF
CDR3 DNA: TGTGCCAGCAGTGAAGAGGAGAACACTGAAGCTTTCTTT

clone size: NA
V gene: TRBV25-1
J gene: TRBJ2-1
D gene: TRBD2
CDR3 protein: CASSEGVRLAGGGYNEQFF
CDR3 DNA: TGTGCCAGCAGTGAGGGGGTCAGACTAGCGGGGGGGGGGTACAATGAGCAGTTCTTC

clone size: NA
V gene: TRBV6-1
J gene: TRBJ1-2
D gene: NA
CDR3 protein: CASNREPGLYGYTF
CDR3 DNA: TGTGCCAGCAATAGGGAGCCAGGACTATATGGCTACACCTTC